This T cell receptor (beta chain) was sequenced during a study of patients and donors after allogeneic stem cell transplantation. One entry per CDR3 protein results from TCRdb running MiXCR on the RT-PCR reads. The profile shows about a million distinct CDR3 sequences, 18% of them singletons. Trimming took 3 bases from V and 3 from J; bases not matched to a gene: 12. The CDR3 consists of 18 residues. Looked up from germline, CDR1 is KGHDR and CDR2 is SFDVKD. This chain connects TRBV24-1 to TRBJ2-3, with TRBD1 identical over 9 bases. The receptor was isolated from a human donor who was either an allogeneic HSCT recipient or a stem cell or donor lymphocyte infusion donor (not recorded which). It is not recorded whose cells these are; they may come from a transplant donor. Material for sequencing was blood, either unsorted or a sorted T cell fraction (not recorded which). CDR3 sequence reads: CATSDISPGTGWTDTQYF. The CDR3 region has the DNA TGTGCCACCAGTGATATTTCCCCCGGGACAGGGTGGACAGATACGCAGTATTTT.